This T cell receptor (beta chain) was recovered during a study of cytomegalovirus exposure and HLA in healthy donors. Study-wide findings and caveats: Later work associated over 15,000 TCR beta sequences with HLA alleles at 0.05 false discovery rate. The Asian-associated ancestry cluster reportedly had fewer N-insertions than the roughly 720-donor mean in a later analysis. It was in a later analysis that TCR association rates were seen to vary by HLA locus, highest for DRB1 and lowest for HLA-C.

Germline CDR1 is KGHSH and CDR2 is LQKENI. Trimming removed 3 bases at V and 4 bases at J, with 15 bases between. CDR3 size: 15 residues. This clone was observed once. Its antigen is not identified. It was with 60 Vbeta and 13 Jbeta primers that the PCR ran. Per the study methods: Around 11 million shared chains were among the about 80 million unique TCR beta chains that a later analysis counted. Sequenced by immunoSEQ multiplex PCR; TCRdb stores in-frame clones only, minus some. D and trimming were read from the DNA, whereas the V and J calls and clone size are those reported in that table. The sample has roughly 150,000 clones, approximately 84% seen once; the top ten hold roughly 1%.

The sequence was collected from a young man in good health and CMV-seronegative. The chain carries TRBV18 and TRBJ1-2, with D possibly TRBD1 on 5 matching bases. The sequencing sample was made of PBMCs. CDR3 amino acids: CASSPGMRGPYGYTF. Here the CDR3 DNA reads TGTGCCAGCTCACCTGGGATGCGGGGCCCCTATGGCTACACCTTC.